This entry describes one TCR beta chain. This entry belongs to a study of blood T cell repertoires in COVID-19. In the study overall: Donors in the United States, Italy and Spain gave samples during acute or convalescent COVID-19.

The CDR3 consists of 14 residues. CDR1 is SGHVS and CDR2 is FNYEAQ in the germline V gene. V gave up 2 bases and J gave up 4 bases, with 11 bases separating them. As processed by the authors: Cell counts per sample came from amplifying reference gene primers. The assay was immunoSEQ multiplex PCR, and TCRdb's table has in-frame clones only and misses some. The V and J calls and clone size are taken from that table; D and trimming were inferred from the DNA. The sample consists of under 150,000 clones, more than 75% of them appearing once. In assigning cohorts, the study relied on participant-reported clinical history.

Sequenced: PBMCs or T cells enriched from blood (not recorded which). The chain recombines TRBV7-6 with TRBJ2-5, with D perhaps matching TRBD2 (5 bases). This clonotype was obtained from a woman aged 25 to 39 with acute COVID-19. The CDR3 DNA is TGTGCCAGCAGCTTATTAGTGGGAGTAGAGACCCAGTACTTC. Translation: CASSLLVGVETQYF.